Here is one TCR beta chain with its context. Its antigen is not known. These data originate in a study of graft-versus-host responses after intestinal transplantation. Germline CDR1 LGHNA, CDR2 YSLEER. V dropped 4 bases and J dropped 0 bases, with 9 bases sitting between them. The CDR3 contains 14 residues. Using immunoSEQ multiplex PCR, the repertoire was profiled, and TCRdb retains in-frame clones only, with some absent. The sample carries more than 85,000 clones, around 93% recorded once. The TCR comes from a human donor who received an intestinal transplant. This chain links TRBV4-3 with TRBJ1-2; D gene uncertain. The sample was unstimulated CD8+ T cells sorted from spleen or lymph node cells, taken before intestinal transplant. The CDR3 DNA reads as TGCGCCAGCAGCCCTTCTTCCGCTAACTATGGCTACACCTTC. The encoded protein is CASSPSSANYGYTF.